What follows are 3 T cell receptor beta chains derived from one specimen sequenced in a study of shared clonotypes between healthy human individuals (dated by TCRdb to 2020 to 2022). CD8 naive samples consisted of CD45RO-negative cells that were positively selected for CCR7, yielding a CD45RA+CCR7+ population without TemRA cells. Libraries were prepared through the immunoSEQ multiplex PCR assay. Not all clones reach the TCRdb copy of this immuneACCESS table, which keeps in-frame sequences only. Checked studies attribute under half of the gap to unresolved V genes and leave the rest unexplained. In all, the sample holds around 600,000 clones, and approximately 95% of those were seen once. The ten biggest clones cover 0.11% of the sample. Sequencing was carried out using naive CD8+ T cells sorted from blood. This specimen's cell subset or site label, interpreted: CD45RA+CCR7+. Receptor source: a woman between 25 and 40 years old in good health.

The chain has TRBV27 and TRBJ1-5; 7 nucleotides agree with TRBD1. After removal of 4 bases from V and 7 bases from J, the junction contained 4 bases not matched to a gene. The CDR3 consists of 13 residues. The germline V gene encodes CDR1 MNHEY and CDR2 SMNVEV (reference sequence). CDR3 nucleotide sequence: TGTGCCAGCAGTTCCGAGGGGGCACAGCCCCAGCATTTT. Amino acid sequence: CASSSEGAQPQHF.

The chain is built from TRBV28 and TRBJ1-5; 12 bases match TRBD1. The CDR3 is 21 residues long. Unmatched junction bases numbered 17, after V lost 3 bases and J lost 2 bases. Germline-derived CDR1 and CDR2 are MDHEN and SYDVKM. CDR3 nucleotides: TGTGCCAGCAGTTTCCGCGGACCGGGACAGGGGGCGTTTTTTGGCAATCAGCCCCAGCATTTT. Translated, it gives CASSFRGPGQGAFFGNQPQHF.

This clone was observed a few times. The V gene is TRBV13, the J gene TRBJ2-3; the match to TRBD2 covers 7 bases. V lost 5 bases and J lost 0; bases outside the gene matches: 11. The CDR3 contains 17 residues. The germline V gene has CDR1 PRHDT and CDR2 FYEKMQ (reference sequence). The CDR3 region is CASSLLTSANSTDTQYF. DNA for the CDR3: TGTGCCAGCAGCCTCTTAACTAGCGCGAATAGCACAGATACGCAGTATTTT. The variable domain in full, with the rest retrieved from reference TRBV13 and TRBJ2-3, is AAGVIQSPRHLIKEKRETATLKCYPIPRHDTVYWYQQGPGQDPQFLISFYEKMQSDKGSIPDRFSAQQFSDYHSELNMSSLELGDSALYFCASSLLTSANSTDTQYFGPGTRLTVL.